These T cell receptor beta chains were read from a single sample in a study of blood T cell repertoires in COVID-19. The repertoire was sequenced with immunoSEQ multiplex PCR; TCRdb's copy has only in-frame clones and lacks some. The repertoire holds about 81,000 clones, 88% seen once, with 4.8% in the top ten. The material sequenced was peripheral blood. These receptors were obtained from a woman of 80 years or more with acute or convalescent COVID-19. The conserved cysteine and the conserved F or W are not part of the CDR3 here.

v_call: TRBV5-1; j_call: TRBJ1-1; cdr3_aa: ASSFGGRATEAF
v_call: TRBV28; j_call: TRBJ2-5; cdr3_aa: ASNRQGIGETQY
v_call: TRBV7-2; j_call: TRBJ2-2; cdr3_aa: ASSLGASNTGELF
v_call: TRBV7-2; j_call: TRBJ2-5; cdr3_aa: ASSFRGRVETQY
v_call: TRBV3-1/TRBV3-2; j_call: TRBJ1-2; cdr3_aa: ASSQDPDRKYGYT
v_call: TRBV5-1; j_call: TRBJ2-1; cdr3_aa: ASSLEAGIVNNEQF
v_call: TRBV19; j_call: TRBJ2-3; cdr3_aa: ASSKVTWGIGGPDTQY
v_call: TRBV19; j_call: TRBJ2-1; cdr3_aa: ASNQGGSRSNEQF
v_call: TRBV19; j_call: TRBJ2-7; cdr3_aa: ASSWTGSHYEQY
v_call: TRBV5-1; j_call: TRBJ2-1; cdr3_aa: ASSLAFGNEQF
v_call: TRBV18; j_call: TRBJ1-1; cdr3_aa: ASSPRGQSTEAF
v_call: TRBV5-1; j_call: TRBJ2-2; cdr3_aa: ASSSTGTGGTGELF
v_call: TRBV7-2; j_call: TRBJ1-1; cdr3_aa: ASSFQGVEAF
v_call: TRBV30; j_call: TRBJ1-1; cdr3_aa: AWRRNTEAF
v_call: TRBV19; j_call: TRBJ2-5; cdr3_aa: ASSAGPLQETQY
v_call: TRBV11-2; j_call: TRBJ2-1; cdr3_aa: ASSLGGQGNEQF
v_call: TRBV19; j_call: TRBJ2-1; cdr3_aa: ASSIRAGRDEQF
v_call: TRBV21-1; j_call: TRBJ2-7; cdr3_aa: ASSSTPGQGSSYEQY
v_call: TRBV7-8; j_call: TRBJ2-3; cdr3_aa: ASSLFPLAGGSSTDTQY
v_call: TRBV3-1/TRBV3-2; j_call: TRBJ2-4; cdr3_aa: ASSPKGHGRALAKNIQY
v_call: TRBV10-3; j_call: TRBJ1-1; cdr3_aa: AISEKEGTEAF
v_call: TRBV19; j_call: TRBJ2-5; cdr3_aa: ASRRQGAGETQY
v_call: TRBV2; j_call: TRBJ2-3; cdr3_aa: ASARYQREITDTQY
v_call: TRBV5-1; j_call: TRBJ2-5; cdr3_aa: ASSLDSQETQY
v_call: TRBV3-1/TRBV3-2; j_call: TRBJ2-7; cdr3_aa: ASSQGTSGGGRGKQY
v_call: TRBV7-3; j_call: TRBJ2-3; cdr3_aa: ASSSRAGGPDTQY